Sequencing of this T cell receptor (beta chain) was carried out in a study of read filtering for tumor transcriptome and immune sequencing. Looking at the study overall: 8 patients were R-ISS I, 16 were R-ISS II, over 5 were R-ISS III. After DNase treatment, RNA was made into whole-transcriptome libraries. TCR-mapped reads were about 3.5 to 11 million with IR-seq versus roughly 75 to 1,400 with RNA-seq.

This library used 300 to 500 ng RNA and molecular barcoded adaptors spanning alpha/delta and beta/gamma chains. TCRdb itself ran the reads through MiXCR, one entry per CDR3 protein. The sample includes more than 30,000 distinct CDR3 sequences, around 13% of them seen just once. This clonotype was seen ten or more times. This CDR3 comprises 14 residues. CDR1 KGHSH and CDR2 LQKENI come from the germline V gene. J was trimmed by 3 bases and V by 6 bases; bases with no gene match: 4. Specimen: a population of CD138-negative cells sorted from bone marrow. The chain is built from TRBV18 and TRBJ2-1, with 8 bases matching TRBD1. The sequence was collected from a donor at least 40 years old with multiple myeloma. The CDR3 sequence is CASSPGQDYNEQFF. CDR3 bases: TGTGCCAGCTCCCCGGGACAGGACTACAATGAGCAGTTCTTC.